The 30 T cell receptor beta chains given below trace back to one sample, sequenced in a study of blood T cell repertoires in COVID-19 (TCRdb year 2020). To prepare the library, the immunoSEQ multiplex PCR assay was applied. Not all clones reach the TCRdb copy of this immuneACCESS table, which keeps in-frame sequences only. Checked studies attribute under half of the gap to unresolved V genes and leave the rest unexplained. In this sample the table shows roughly 440,000 clones, 88% of which occur a single time. Together, the top ten hold roughly 12% of the sample. The sample consisted of peripheral blood. All receptors come from a woman in her 50s with COVID-19, enrolled during active disease.

This clone was observed a single time. This chain connects TRBV9 to TRBJ2-1; 8 nucleotides agree with TRBD1. The germline gives CDR1 SGDLS, CDR2 YYNGEE. This CDR3 has 15 amino acids. V shed 0 bases, J shed 4 bases, and the junction held 3 bases outside the gene matches. The CDR3 is CASSVGQGPYNEQFF. The CDR3 DNA reads TGTGCCAGCAGCGTAGGACAGGGGCCATACAATGAGCAGTTCTTC.

This clone was counted a single time. Other DNA sequences from this sample encode an identical CDR3 as well. The V gene is TRBV30, the J gene TRBJ2-7; 7 bases match TRBD1. Looked up from germline, CDR1 is GTSNPN and CDR2 is SVGIG (reference sequence). The CDR3 has 14 amino acids. V lost 3 bases to trimming and J lost 3 bases; unmatched junction nucleotides: 8. The CDR3 DNA reads TGTGCCTGGAGCCGAGGGGGCTCCAGCTACGAGCAGTACTTC. This codes for CAWSRGGSSYEQYF.

V gene TRBV28 combines with J gene TRBJ1-4, with 10 bases that match TRBD1. The CDR3 spans 15 residues. V gave up 3 bases and J gave up 5 bases; unmatched junction bases: 3. Germline assignment: CDR1 MDHEN and CDR2 SYDVKM. DNA of the CDR3: TGTGCCAGCAGTTTGTTGGGACAGGGGAATGAAAAACTGTTTTTT. Translated, it gives CASSLLGQGNEKLFF.

The chain employs TRBV11-2 and TRBJ1-1; the D is unclear. This CDR3 contains 13 residues. The ends were cut back, 1 base at V and 1 base at J, with 4 bases in the middle. CDR1 is SGHAT, CDR2 FQNNGV, per germline. CDR3 nucleotide sequence: TGTGCCAGCAGCTTAGGAGGGAACACTGAAGCTTTCTTT. Amino acids: CASSLGGNTEAFF.

This clone appeared a single time. This chain links TRBV9 with TRBJ2-2, with 14 bases aligning to TRBD2. Losses at the gene ends were 3 bases for V and 6 bases for J; bases not matched to a gene: 10. This CDR3 region has 18 residues. Germline values: CDR1 SGDLS, CDR2 YYNGEE. The CDR3 protein is CASSGTTSGGAVAGELFF. CDR3 bases: TGTGCCAGCAGCGGAACGACTAGCGGGGGGGCTGTCGCCGGGGAGCTGTTTTTT.

This chain joins TRBV2 and TRBJ2-1, with D possibly TRBD1 on 6 matching bases. Germline V gene lookup returns CDR1 SNHLY and CDR2 FYNNEI. The CDR3 sequence is 14 residues long. Trimming removed 4 bases from V and 7 bases from J, with 14 bases in between. The CDR3 reads CASSAVNRENEQFF. The DNA for the CDR3 is TGTGCCAGCAGTGCTGTGAACAGGGAAAATGAGCAGTTCTTC. The complete variable domain, with remaining parts taken from reference TRBV2 and TRBJ2-1, reads EPEVTQTPSHQVTQMGQEVILRCVPISNHLYFYWYRQILGQKVEFLVSFYNNEISEKSEIFDDQFSVERPDGSNFTLKIRSTKLEDSAMYFCASSAVNRENEQFFGPGTRLTVL.

This chain links TRBV11-1 with TRBJ1-1, with a weak D call TRBD1 (5 bases). The CDR3 runs 15 residues. Trimming removed 2 bases at V and 6 bases at J, with 16 bases between. The V gene's germline CDR1 is SGHAT and CDR2 FQDESV (reference sequence). The CDR3 region has the DNA TGTGCCAGCAGCTTACGTCAGAATTTAGGGGCTGAAGCTTTCTTT. This encodes CASSLRQNLGAEAFF.

This rearrangement joins TRBV19 to TRBJ1-1; the D gene is possibly TRBD1 (5 bases). V lost 5 bases, J lost 5 bases, and 15 bases lay in between. CDR1 LNHDA and CDR2 SQIVND come from the germline V gene (reference sequence). This CDR3 spans 14 amino acids. CDR3: CASSFRRVGTEAFF. The CDR3 DNA follows: TGTGCCAGTAGTTTTCGCAGGGTAGGAACTGAAGCTTTCTTT.

The sample holds a few counts of this clone. The rearrangement uses TRBV28 and TRBJ2-2, with D perhaps matching TRBD2 (5 bases). Germline assignment: CDR1 MDHEN and CDR2 SYDVKM. The CDR3 is 16 amino acids. V lost 5 bases and J lost 6, with 19 bases in between. CDR3 bases: TGTGCCAGCAGTCTCCCGCCGGGCATGAGGGCCGGGGAGCTGTTTTTT. Translating it yields CASSLPPGMRAGELFF.

In its sample, this clone was seen once. J is TRBJ2-7 and V is TRBV12-2; the table assigns TRBD1, which was not confirmed against the DNA. TRBV12-2 is a documented pseudogene. The CDR3 length is 16 residues. This CDR3 is CASRLVPRVLAYEQYF. The CDR3 DNA is TGTGCAAGTCGCTTAGTTCCCAGGGTGTTAGCCTACGAGCAGTACTTC.

This clone was picked up a small number of times. V is TRBV15 and J is TRBJ2-7; 7 bases align to TRBD1. V lost 5 bases, J lost 2 bases, and 6 bases stayed unmatched. The CDR3 extends over 14 amino acids. CDR1 LNHNV and CDR2 YYDKDF come from the germline V gene (reference sequence). The CDR3 coding sequence is TGTGCCACCAGCCCGGTGAGGGGGCCCTACGAGCAGTACTTC. It translates to CATSPVRGPYEQYF.

This clone has a handful of counts. The chain is built from TRBV20-1 and TRBJ1-1, with TRBD1 as a possible D gene (6 bases). The CDR3 is 15 residues long. The V gene lost 3 bases and the J gene lost 7 bases, with 21 bases spanning the gap. Germline V CDR1 and CDR2: DFQATT, SNEGSKA (reference sequence). CDR3 DNA: TGCAGTGCTAGTAAGGCTTTGGCGGGGGCAGGTGAAGCTTTCTTT. This encodes CSASKALAGAGEAFF.

The J gene is TRBJ1-5, the V gene TRBV15; tentatively, D is TRBD1 (5 bases). This CDR3 contains 14 residues. V dropped 0 bases and J dropped 5 bases, with 8 bases sitting between them. Germline CDR1 and CDR2: LNHNV and YYDKDF (reference sequence). CDR3 sequence: CATSRDWGDQPQHF. CDR3 nucleotide sequence: TGTGCCACCAGCAGAGATTGGGGGGATCAGCCCCAGCATTTT.

The chain uses TRBV4-2 and TRBJ2-3, with 9 bases that match TRBD2. J lost 1 base, V lost 0 bases, and 2 bases had no gene match. Germline V gene lookup returns CDR1 LGHNA and CDR2 YNFKEQ. This CDR3 region has 16 residues. The CDR3 reads CASSQEKRGGTDTQYF. The CDR3 DNA reads as TGTGCCAGCAGCCAAGAAAAGCGGGGGGGCACAGATACGCAGTATTTT.

The rearrangement joins TRBV6-5 to TRBJ2-1; D gene uncertain. The V gene's germline CDR1 is MNHEY and CDR2 SVGAGI. The CDR3 runs to 11 residues. With 7 bases removed from V and 10 bases from J, the gap between germline ends came to 11 bases. The CDR3 reads CASTSGKEQFF. The CDR3 nucleotides read TGTGCCAGCACCTCAGGAAAGGAGCAGTTCTTC.

The chain joins TRBV7-9 to TRBJ2-1, with 8 bases identical to TRBD2. With 1 base clipped from V and 2 bases from J, the junction kept 4 bases outside the gene matches. CDR1 and CDR2 (germline): SEHNR, FQNEAQ (reference sequence). The CDR3 is 16 amino acids. CDR3 loop: CASSLGSGGAYNEQFF. The CDR3 DNA is TGTGCCAGCAGCTTAGGCTCGGGGGGGGCCTACAATGAGCAGTTCTTC.

The genes are TRBV11-2 and TRBJ2-3; the D gene is possibly TRBD2 (6 bases). CDR1 is SGHAT, CDR2 FQNNGV, per germline. V shed 1 base and J shed 8 bases, with 16 bases lying between them. This CDR3 has 15 residues. The CDR3, as DNA: TGTGCCAGCAGCTTAGTGGCGGGGACGGCGGGTACGCAGTATTTT. It is translated as CASSLVAGTAGTQYF.

V and J are TRBV29-1 and TRBJ1-2; the match to TRBD1 covers 7 bases. The CDR3 totals 13 residues. V was pared by 3 bases and J by 1 base, with 2 bases of the junction left unmatched. From germline, CDR1 is SQVTM and CDR2 ANQGSEA. The CDR3 reads CSVESGGNYGYTF. In DNA, the CDR3 is TGCAGCGTTGAGTCAGGGGGTAACTATGGCTACACCTTC.

V is TRBV9 and J is TRBJ2-1, with TRBD2 matching 14 bases. Trimming took 4 bases from V and 15 from J; bases not matched to a gene: 12. There are 15 residues in the CDR3. CDR1 SGDLS and CDR2 YYNGEE come from the germline V gene. The CDR3 bases are TGTGCCAGCAGCCATGGACTAGCGGGGGGCCATGGGGCGTTCTTC. Encoded protein: CASSHGLAGGHGAFF.

V and J are TRBV5-6 and TRBJ2-3; no clear D. Germline-derived CDR1 and CDR2 are SGHDT and YYEEEE. Trimming shortened V by 4 bases and J by 6 bases, and 9 bases separated the two germline ends. There are 12 residues in the CDR3. CDR3 nucleotide sequence: TGTGCCAGCAGCGCCGGAGTGGATACGCAGTATTTT. Protein: CASSAGVDTQYF.

The chain employs TRBV2 and TRBJ1-2; a possible D gene is TRBD1 (5 bases). Trimming took 6 bases from V and 2 from J, leaving 7 bases between them. This CDR3 is built from 12 residues. CDR1 SNHLY and CDR2 FYNNEI come from the germline V gene. The CDR3 here is CASRGGNYGYTF. CDR3 in DNA: TGTGCCAGCAGGGGGGGAAACTATGGCTACACCTTC.

V usage is TRBV3-1 (or the pseudogene TRBV3-2) and J usage is TRBJ1-1; the match to TRBD1 covers 7 bases. CDR3 length: 13 residues. The germline gives CDR1 LGHDT, CDR2 YNNKEL (reference sequence). With 6 bases clipped from V and 4 bases from J, the junction kept 5 bases outside the gene matches. In DNA, the CDR3 is TGTGCCAGCAGACTATCAGGGGGCACTGAAGCTTTCTTT. Translation gives CASRLSGGTEAFF.

This chain links TRBV10-1 with TRBJ1-1; possibly TRBD1 for D (5 bases). Germline-derived CDR1 and CDR2 are WNHNN and SYGVQD (reference sequence). The ends were cut back, 6 bases at V and 2 bases at J, with 10 bases in the middle. This CDR3 contains 13 residues. CDR3 DNA: TGCGCCAGCAGCGAACAGGATAACACTGAAGCTTTCTTT. Translating it yields CASSEQDNTEAFF.

The chain links TRBV6-5 to TRBJ1-2; 9 bases fit TRBD1. CDR1 and CDR2 (germline): MNHEY, SVGAGI. The CDR3 has 15 amino acids. The J segment lost 0 bases and the V segment lost 10 bases, leaving 9 bases of the junction unmatched. Written as DNA, the CDR3 is TGTGCCACCCCAAGGACAGGGGTAGCTAACTATGGCTACACCTTC. Protein product: CATPRTGVANYGYTF.

J is TRBJ2-7 and V is TRBV7-9, with D possibly being TRBD1 (5 bases). Germline V lookup: CDR1 SEHNR, CDR2 FQNEAQ (reference sequence). Trimming stripped 1 base from V and 5 bases from J, with 12 bases between. There are 14 residues in the CDR3. CDR3 sequence reads: CASSLVGDLDEQYF. Written as DNA, the CDR3 is TGTGCCAGCAGCTTAGTAGGGGATTTGGACGAGCAGTACTTC. Based on the CDR3 plus reference TRBV7-9 and TRBJ2-7, the full variable domain is DTGVSQNPRHKITKRGQNVTFRCDPISEHNRLYWYRQTLGQGPEFLTYFQNEAQLEKSRLLSDRFSAERPKGSFSTLEIQRTEQGDSAMYLCASSLVGDLDEQYFGPGTRLTVT.

This clone occurred once. The rearrangement links TRBV19 to TRBJ2-7; TRBD1 matches 8 bases. V lost 7 bases and J lost 2; bases outside the gene matches: 10. Per germline, CDR1 LNHDA and CDR2 SQIVND (reference sequence). The length of the CDR3 is 15 residues. CDR3 sequence reads: CASNPTGGRTYEQYF. CDR3 bases: TGTGCCAGTAATCCCACAGGGGGGAGAACCTACGAGCAGTACTTC.

The chain links TRBV18 to TRBJ1-2; D is perhaps TRBD1 (6 bases). In germline, CDR1 is KGHSH, CDR2 LQKENI. CDR3 length: 14 residues. The germline V and J ends were trimmed by 2 bases and 7 bases, with 14 bases remaining between them. DNA of the CDR3: TGTGCCAGCTCACCAGAGGGGGGGCGCGTTGGCTACACCTTC. It translates to CASSPEGGRVGYTF. The variable domain in full, completed from reference TRBV18 and TRBJ1-2, reads NAGVMQNPRHLVRRRGQEARLRCSPMKGHSHVYWYRQLPEEGLKFMVYLQKENIIDESGMPKERFSAEFPKEGPSILRIQQVVRGDSAAYFCASSPEGGRVGYTFGSGTRLTVV.

The chain has TRBV3-1 (or the pseudogene TRBV3-2) and TRBJ2-3; 9 bases map to TRBD1. Germline V gene lookup returns CDR1 LGHDT and CDR2 YNNKEL (reference sequence). This CDR3 contains 16 residues. V lost 1 base to trimming and J lost 0 bases; unmatched junction nucleotides: 2. DNA for the CDR3: TGTGCCAGCAGCCAAGGACAGGGGGGGAGCACAGATACGCAGTATTTT. Translation: CASSQGQGGSTDTQYF.

V usage is TRBV7-9 and J usage is TRBJ1-2, with a tentative D call TRBD1 (5 bases). V was clipped by 5 bases and J by 7 bases, with 23 bases between them. In germline, CDR1 is SEHNR, CDR2 FQNEAQ (reference sequence). CDR3 length: 16 amino acids. CDR3 bases: TGTGCCAGCAGCCCCTCCCGAGTGGGGGGGGTTACTGGCTACACCTTC. It yields the protein CASSPSRVGGVTGYTF.

The rearrangement joins TRBV5-4 to TRBJ2-4; D remains ambiguous. Per germline, CDR1 SGHNT and CDR2 YYREEE (reference sequence). The V gene lost 3 bases and the J gene lost 4 bases, with 2 bases spanning the gap. This CDR3 has 11 residues. CDR3 in amino acids: CASSSKNIQYF. The CDR3 nucleotides read TGTGCCAGCAGCTCGAAAAACATTCAGTACTTC.